The clone carrying this T cell receptor (beta chain) appeared a few times. As yet, its antigen is unknown. The CDR3 runs 11 residues. Trimming took off 6 bases at V and 4 bases at J, with 10 bases between the two ends. CDR1 SQVTM and CDR2 ANQGSEA come from the germline V gene. The entry originates in a study of human T cells and chemical hapten exposure. Study in general: 2% DPC applied to a 2 cm by 2 cm arm area sensitized donors.

Findings and limits, study-wide: Once DPC sensitization occurred, TCRs above 1 in 1000 frequency showed no change. Alopecia in the donors means their immune response may deviate from healthy people's.

Time point indicated: patch test 2, 6 weeks after DPC sensitization. Sample treatment: therapeutic diphenylcyclopropenone sensitization with weekly scalp DPC. Staff drew blood before applying each patch test. TCRdb redid the calling of the RACE reads with MiXCR, one entry per CDR3 protein. The repertoire holds roughly 150,000 distinct CDR3 sequences, 10% to 15% seen once, with 1.2% to 1.5% in the top ten. The receptor comes from a woman aged 45-65 years with alopecia areata. Some clones in this sample may be carry-over from other donors' samples. This material consisted of whole blood, taken in connection with sensitization to the hapten diphenylcyclopropenone (DPC). The V and J genes are TRBV29-1 and TRBJ2-7; perhaps TRBD1 as D (5 bases). The CDR3 loop is CSVAGQYEQYF. DNA for the CDR3: TGCAGCGTCGCCGGACAATACGAGCAGTACTTC.